The sequence of this TCR beta chain was determined in a study of radiation and T cells in renal cell carcinoma (TCRdb year 2020). About the full investigation: Samples came from a clinical trial, in which primary renal cell carcinomas received 15 Gy stereotactic body radiation therapy followed by nephrectomy 4 weeks later. In total, 53 samples, comprising 26 tumors and some 27 peripheral blood samples, were subjected to TCR beta sequencing. Across all 50 or so samples, 4,000,000 or so unique CDR3 nucleotide sequences, encoding roughly 2,600,000 unique CDR3 amino acid sequences, were identified. What the research found in general, with its limitations: Tracking of blood repertoire dynamics stopped at about 4 weeks after treatment, with no follow-up past that point. Because no pretreatment tumor biopsies were available, whether clonotypes were present in the tumor at baseline could not be determined. Because the trial had a single-armed design, the trial could not examine how radiation dose or scheduling affected the TCR repertoire. Top tumor clonotypes rose in blood from baseline to 2 weeks post-radiation, then contracted by 4 weeks, suggesting transient expansion of tumor-resident clones.

In this sample, this clone turned up once. The specificity of this receptor is unknown. No much larger clone is present one base from it, and per-base qualities are unavailable. Taken with the paper, the label for time point translates to: blood 2 weeks post-SBRT. The treatment or condition tag for this specimen amounts to: 15 Gy SBRT to primary tumor, nephrectomy 4 weeks later. To follow tumor-enriched clonotypes, serial peripheral blood was collected from radiation-treated patients at baseline and at 2 weeks and 4 weeks after SBRT. All patients had renal cell carcinoma with clear cell pathology. Genomic DNA for TCR sequencing was prepared using the QIAamp DNA Blood Mini Kit (Qiagen). The analyses included only samples that passed all quality control checks. CDR1 and CDR2 were assigned from the germline V gene as SGHRS and YFSETQ. The CDR3 holds 13 amino acids from the cysteine to the phenylalanine. Only the CDR3 region is kept as DNA, spanning 39 bases read in frame from base 1. V was cut back by 2 bases and J by 5 bases, leaving a gap of 10 bases between them.

Following the manufacturer's recommendations, the immunoSEQ kit was used to generate TCR beta libraries from genomic DNA. Library preparation used a first multiplex PCR with proprietary primers, then a second PCR adding unique barcodes, with bead cleanups after each round. Each sample batch included a kit-provided positive control reaction and a negative control reaction. The final libraries underwent checking on an Agilent 4200 TapeStation D1000 ScreenTape, volumetric pooling, and quantification by qPCR. Sequencing ran on an Illumina NextSeq500 with a MidOutput 150-cycle cartridge, using 156 Read1 and 15 Index1 cycles with kit custom primers. The pooled library was loaded at approximately 1 pM, with a roughly 20% PhiX control spiked in. As for the original processing: The vendor-processed data were analyzed in R, and a clonotype was defined as all T cells that share the same CDR3 nucleotide sequence. For clone abundance analyses, frequencies were normalized to the 10,000 most abundant clones per sample. Public T cell clones, averaging fewer than five per sample, were removed before analysis. A difference in abundance of at least 32-fold between compartments was used to define tumor-enriched and baseline blood-enriched clonotypes. A beta-binomial differential abundance model was used to identify clonotypes that were expanded or contracted between blood time points. Tumor-blood repertoire similarity was measured with the Baroni-Urbani and Buser coefficient, and groups were compared using two-tailed Wilcoxon tests in R. The table comes from immuneACCESS by way of TCRdb, which keeps in-frame sequences with V and J called. Part of the clones is missing from these tables; in studies checked, under half for an unresolved V gene and the rest for unknown reasons. D and trimming come from the DNA, and the V and J calls and clone size come from that table. A total of 100,000 to 150,000 clones appear in this sample, around 81% of them only once. About 5.3% of the sample lies in the top ten.

This clonotype was sampled from a man aged 45-60 years with renal cell carcinoma. The starting material was blood, obtained from a patient whose treatment included radiotherapy and nephrectomy. The chain is encoded by TRBV5-1 joined to TRBJ2-5, with the D gene too uncertain to name. The bases are TGCGCCAGCAGCTTCGGCCTGGGGGAGACCCAGTACTTC. This encodes CASSFGLGETQYF.